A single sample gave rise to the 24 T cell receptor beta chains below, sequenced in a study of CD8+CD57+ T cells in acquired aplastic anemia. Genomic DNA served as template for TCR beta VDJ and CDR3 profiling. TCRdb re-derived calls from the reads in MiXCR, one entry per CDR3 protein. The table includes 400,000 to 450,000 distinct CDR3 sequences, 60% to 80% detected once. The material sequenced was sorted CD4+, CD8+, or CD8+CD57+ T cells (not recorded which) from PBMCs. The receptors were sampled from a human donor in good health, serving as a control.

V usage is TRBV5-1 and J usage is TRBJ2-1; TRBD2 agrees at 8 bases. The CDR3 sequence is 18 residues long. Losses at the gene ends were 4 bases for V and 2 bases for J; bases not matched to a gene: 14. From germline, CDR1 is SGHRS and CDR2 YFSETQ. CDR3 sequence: CASSPPRGGGSTYNEQFF. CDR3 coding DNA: TGCGCCAGCAGCCCCCCAAGGGGCGGGGGGTCTACCTACAATGAGCAGTTCTTC.

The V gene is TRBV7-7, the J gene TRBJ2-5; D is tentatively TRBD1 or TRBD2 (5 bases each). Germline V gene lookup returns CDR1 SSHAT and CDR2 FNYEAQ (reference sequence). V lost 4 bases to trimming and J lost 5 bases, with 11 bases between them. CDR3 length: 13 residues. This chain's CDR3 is CASSSGPLETQYF. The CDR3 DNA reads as TGTGCCAGCAGCTCGGGACCCTTGGAGACCCAGTACTTC.

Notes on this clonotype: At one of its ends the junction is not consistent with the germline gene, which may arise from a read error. The CDR3 region has the DNA TGTGCCAGCAGTTTATGCAGCCTTGCATCCTACGAGCAGTTT. Protein: CASSLCSLASYEQF. This chain uses TRBV7-6 with TRBJ1-6; no firm D call. The CDR3 is 14 residues long. Germline CDR1 and CDR2: SGHVS and FNYEAQ.

The CDR3 DNA reads TGCAGTGCTAGAAGTGCCGGGCAAGAAAAGTACTTC. Its translation is CSARSAGQEKYF. The genes are TRBV20-1 and TRBJ2-7; the D is unclear. The V end lost 2 bases, the J end lost 11 bases, and 16 bases lay between the germline ends. The CDR3 runs 12 residues. Germline values: CDR1 DFQATT, CDR2 SNEGSKA (reference sequence).

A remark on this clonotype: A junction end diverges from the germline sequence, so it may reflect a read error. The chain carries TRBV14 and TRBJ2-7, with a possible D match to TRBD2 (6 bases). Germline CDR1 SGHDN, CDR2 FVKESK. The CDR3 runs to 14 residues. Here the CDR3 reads CASSPPRDSGNENF. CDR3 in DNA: TGTGCCAGCAGCCCTCCTAGGGACTCCGGAAATGAAAACTTC.

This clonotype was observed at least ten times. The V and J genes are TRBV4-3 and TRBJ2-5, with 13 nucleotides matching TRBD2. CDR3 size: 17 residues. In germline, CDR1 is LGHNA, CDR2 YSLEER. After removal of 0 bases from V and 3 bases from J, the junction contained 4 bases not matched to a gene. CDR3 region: CASSQETGLAGEETQYF. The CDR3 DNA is TGCGCCAGCAGCCAAGAGACAGGACTAGCGGGGGAAGAGACCCAGTACTTC.

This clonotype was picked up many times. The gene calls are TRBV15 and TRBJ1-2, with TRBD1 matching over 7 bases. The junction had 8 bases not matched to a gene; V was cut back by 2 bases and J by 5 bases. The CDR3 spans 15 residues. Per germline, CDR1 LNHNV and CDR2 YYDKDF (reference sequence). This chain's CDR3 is CATSRSSGTVYGYTF. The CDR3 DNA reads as TGTGCCACCAGCAGATCATCCGGGACAGTATATGGCTACACCTTC.

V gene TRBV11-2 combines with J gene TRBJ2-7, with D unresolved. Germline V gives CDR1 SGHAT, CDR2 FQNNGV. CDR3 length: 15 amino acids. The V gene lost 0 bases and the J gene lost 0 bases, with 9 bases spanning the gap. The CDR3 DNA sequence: TGTGCCAGCAGCTTAGATGAGGAGTGCTCCTACGAGCAGTACTTC. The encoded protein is CASSLDEECSYEQYF.

As DNA, the CDR3 is TGTGCCAGCATCCCTAGCGGGACCCTCCAGAAAGAAGGACAGTATTTT. Translating it yields CASIPSGTLQKEGQYF. The chain joins TRBV7-6 to TRBJ2-3; TRBD2 agrees at 9 bases. The CDR3 covers 16 residues. Per the germline V gene, CDR1 is SGHVS and CDR2 is FNYEAQ. V shed 7 bases, J shed 12 bases, and the junction held 20 bases outside the gene matches.

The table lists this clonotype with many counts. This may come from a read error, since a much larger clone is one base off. CDR3 in DNA: TGCAGCGTCTACTTAACGGGAGATCCACCCCTCCACTTT. Translated: CSVYLTGDPPLHF. This rearrangement joins TRBV29-1 to TRBJ1-6; no definite D call. This CDR3 comprises 13 residues. V lost 6 bases to trimming and J lost 11 bases, with 17 bases between them. The germline V gene has CDR1 SQVTM and CDR2 ANQGSEA.

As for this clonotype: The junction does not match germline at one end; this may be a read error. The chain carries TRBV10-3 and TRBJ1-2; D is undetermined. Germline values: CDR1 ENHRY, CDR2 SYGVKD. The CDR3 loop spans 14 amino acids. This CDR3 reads CASSAPGRNNGYTF. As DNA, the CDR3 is TGTGCCAGCAGCGCGCCCGGCAGGAACAATGGCTACACCTTT.

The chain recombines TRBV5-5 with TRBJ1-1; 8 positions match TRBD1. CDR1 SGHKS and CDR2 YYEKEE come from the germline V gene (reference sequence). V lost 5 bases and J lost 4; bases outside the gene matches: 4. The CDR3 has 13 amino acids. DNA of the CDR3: TGTGCCAGCAGGGCAGGACAGGGCACTGAAGCTTTCTTT. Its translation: CASRAGQGTEAFF. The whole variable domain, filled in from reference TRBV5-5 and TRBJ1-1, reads DAGVTQSPTHLIKTRGQQVTLRCSPISGHKSVSWYQQVLGQGPQFIFQYYEKEERGRGNFPDRFSARQFPNYSSELNVNALLLGDSALYLCASRAGQGTEAFFGQGTRLTVV.

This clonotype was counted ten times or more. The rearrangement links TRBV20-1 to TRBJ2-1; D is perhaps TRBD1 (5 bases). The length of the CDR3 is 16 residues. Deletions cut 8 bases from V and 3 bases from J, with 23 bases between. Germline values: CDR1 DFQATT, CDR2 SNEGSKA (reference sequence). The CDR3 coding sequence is TGCAGTACTGAAAATCCAGGGCCCCTCTACTACAATGAGCAGTTCTTC. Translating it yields CSTENPGPLYYNEQFF.

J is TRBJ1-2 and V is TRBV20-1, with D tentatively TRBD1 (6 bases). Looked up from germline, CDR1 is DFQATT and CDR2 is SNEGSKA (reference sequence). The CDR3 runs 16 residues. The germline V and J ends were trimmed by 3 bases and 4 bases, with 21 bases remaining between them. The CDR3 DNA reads TGCAGTGCTAGTGACAGGATGCGCGGGGTAGGCTATGGCTACACCTTC. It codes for CSASDRMRGVGYGYTF.

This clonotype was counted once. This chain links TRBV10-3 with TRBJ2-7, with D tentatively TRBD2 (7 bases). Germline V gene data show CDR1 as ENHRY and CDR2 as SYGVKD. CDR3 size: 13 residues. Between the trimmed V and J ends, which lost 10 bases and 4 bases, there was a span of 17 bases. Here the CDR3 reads CASERGGEYEQYF. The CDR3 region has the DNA TGTGCCAGCGAGAGAGGGGGGGAGTACGAGCAGTACTTC.

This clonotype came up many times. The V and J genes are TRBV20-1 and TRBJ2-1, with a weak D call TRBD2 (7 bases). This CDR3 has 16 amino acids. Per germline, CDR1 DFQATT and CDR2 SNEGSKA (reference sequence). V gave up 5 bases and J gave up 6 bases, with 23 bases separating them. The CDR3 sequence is CSAGRRGGGPRNEQFF. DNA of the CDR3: TGCAGTGCTGGTCGTCGGGGAGGGGGGCCACGCAATGAGCAGTTCTTC.

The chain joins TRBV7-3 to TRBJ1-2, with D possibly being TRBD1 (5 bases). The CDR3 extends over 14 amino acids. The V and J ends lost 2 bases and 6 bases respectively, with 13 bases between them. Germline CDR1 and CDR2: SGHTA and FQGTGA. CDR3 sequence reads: CASSLYGTEDGYTF. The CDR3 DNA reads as TGTGCCAGCAGCTTATATGGGACGGAGGATGGCTACACCTTC. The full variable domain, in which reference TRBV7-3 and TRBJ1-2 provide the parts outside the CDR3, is GAGVSQTPSNKVTEKGKYVELRCDPISGHTALYWYRQSLGQGPEFLIYFQGTGAADDSGLPNDRFFAVRPEGSVSTLKIQRTERGDSAVYLCASSLYGTEDGYTFGSGTRLTVV.

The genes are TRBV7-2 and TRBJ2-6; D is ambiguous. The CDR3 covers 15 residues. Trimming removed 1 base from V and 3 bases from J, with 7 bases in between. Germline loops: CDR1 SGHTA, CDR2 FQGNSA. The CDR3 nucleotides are TGTGCCAGCAGCTTAGTAGGGTTTGGGGCCAACGTCCTGACTTTC. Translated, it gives CASSLVGFGANVLTF. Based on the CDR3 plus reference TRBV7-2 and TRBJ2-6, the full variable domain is GAGVSQSPSNKVTEKGKDVELRCDPISGHTALYWYRQSLGQGLEFLIYFQGNSAPDKSGLPSDRFSAERTGGSVSTLTIQRTQQEDSAVYLCASSLVGFGANVLTFGAGSRLTVL.

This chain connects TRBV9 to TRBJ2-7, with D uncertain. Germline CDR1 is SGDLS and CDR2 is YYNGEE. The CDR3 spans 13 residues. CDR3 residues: CASSVGIGDVTEV. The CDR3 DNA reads TGTGCCAGCAGCGTGGGTATTGGAGACGTCACTGAAGTC.

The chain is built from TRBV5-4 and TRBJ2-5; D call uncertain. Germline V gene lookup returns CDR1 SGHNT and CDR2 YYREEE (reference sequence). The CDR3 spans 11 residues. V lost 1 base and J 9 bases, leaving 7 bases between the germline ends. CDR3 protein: CASSLNPSQYF. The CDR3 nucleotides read TGTGCCAGCAGCTTGAACCCTTCCCAGTACTTC. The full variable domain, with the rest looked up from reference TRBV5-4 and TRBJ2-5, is ETGVTQSPTHLIKTRGQQVTLRCSSQSGHNTVSWYQQALGQGPQFIFQYYREEENGRGNFPPRFSGLQFPNYSSELNVNALELDDSALYLCASSLNPSQYFGPGTRLLVL.

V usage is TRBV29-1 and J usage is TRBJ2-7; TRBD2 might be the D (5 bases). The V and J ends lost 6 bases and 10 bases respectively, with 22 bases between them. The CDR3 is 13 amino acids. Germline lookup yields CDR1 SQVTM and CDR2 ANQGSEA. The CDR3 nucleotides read TGCAGCGTAAGCACGAACAGCGGCTACGCCCAGTACTTC. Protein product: CSVSTNSGYAQYF.

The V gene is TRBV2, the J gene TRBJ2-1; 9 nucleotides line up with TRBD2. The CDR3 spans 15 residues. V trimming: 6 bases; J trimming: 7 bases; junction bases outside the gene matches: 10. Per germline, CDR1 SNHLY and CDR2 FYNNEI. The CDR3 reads CASSELGTSRNEQFF. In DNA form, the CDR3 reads TGTGCCAGCAGCGAGCTCGGGACTAGCCGGAATGAGCAGTTCTTC.

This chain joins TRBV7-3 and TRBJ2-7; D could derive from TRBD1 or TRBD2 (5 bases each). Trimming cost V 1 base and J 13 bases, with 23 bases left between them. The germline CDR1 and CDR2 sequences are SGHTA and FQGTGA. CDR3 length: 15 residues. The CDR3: CASSLMGPGSDYTYF. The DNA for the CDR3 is TGTGCCAGCAGCTTAATGGGACCGGGCTCCGACTACACCTACTTC.

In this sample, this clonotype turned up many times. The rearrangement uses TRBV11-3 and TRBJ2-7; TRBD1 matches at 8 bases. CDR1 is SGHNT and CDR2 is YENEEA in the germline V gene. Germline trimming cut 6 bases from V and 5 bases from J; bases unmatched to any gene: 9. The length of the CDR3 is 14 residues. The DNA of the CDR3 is TGTGCCAGCAGTCCCGGGACAGGCACCCACGAGCAGTACTTC. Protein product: CASSPGTGTHEQYF.